This entry lists 29 T cell receptor beta chains sequenced from one sample in a study of identical twins listed by TCRdb under 2016. The library came from 5' RACE. The instrument given in TCRdb is Illumina HiSeq 2000. Starting from the raw public reads, TCRdb applied fastp trimming at Q25, assembled clones with MiXCR and retained in-frame beta chains. Duplicate CDR3 protein sequences are folded into a single record with the most common DNA and genes. The sample includes 1,800,000 or so distinct CDR3 sequences, with less than 35% observed a single time. The top ten clonotypes cover more than 0.25% of the sample. The sequenced sample was cord blood. The receptors were sampled from a newborn girl in good health.

This clonotype was counted once. V gene TRBV29-1 combines with J gene TRBJ2-3, with 10 bases matching TRBD2. This CDR3 spans 16 amino acids. Germline lookup yields CDR1 SQVTM and CDR2 ANQGSEA. With 0 bases clipped from V and 4 bases from J, the junction kept 7 bases outside the gene matches. DNA of the CDR3: TGCAGCGTTGAAGAAGTGACTAGCGGGTCGGCAGATACGCAGTATTTT. It specifies CSVEEVTSGSADTQYF.

This clonotype was recorded many times. This chain links TRBV7-2 with TRBJ2-3; D possibly matches TRBD1 or TRBD2 (5 bases each). V dropped 6 bases and J dropped 2 bases, with 12 bases sitting between them. CDR3 length: 14 amino acids. Germline V CDR1 and CDR2: SGHTA, FQGNSA. CDR3 nucleotides: TGTGCCAGCAGACCCGGGGCCCACACAGATACGCAGTATTTT. Translating it yields CASRPGAHTDTQYF.

This sequence joins TRBV5-1 and TRBJ2-7; D is uncertain. The CDR3 has 15 residues. Germline-derived CDR1 and CDR2 are SGHRS and YFSETQ. V was pared by 4 bases and J by 7 bases, with 21 bases between. CDR3 region: CASSPRPGEYNEQYF. For the CDR3, the DNA is TGCGCCAGCAGCCCCCGCCCCGGAGAATACAATGAGCAGTACTTC.

This chain connects TRBV20-1 to TRBJ2-1; D remains unclear. The CDR3 is made up of 13 amino acids. Looked up from germline, CDR1 is DFQATT and CDR2 is SNEGSKA (reference sequence). Trimming stripped 5 bases from V and 2 bases from J, with 10 bases between. CDR3 sequence: CSALNFPYNEQFF. In DNA form, the CDR3 reads TGCAGTGCTCTAAACTTTCCCTACAATGAGCAGTTCTTC.

This chain links TRBV28 with TRBJ1-6; 8 nucleotides align to TRBD1. CDR1 is MDHEN and CDR2 is SYDVKM in the germline V gene. The CDR3 totals 13 residues. The trim removed 8 bases at V and 6 bases at J, leaving 3 bases unmatched. This chain's CDR3 is CASCTGGNSPLHF. For the CDR3, the DNA is TGTGCCAGCTGCACAGGGGGTAATTCACCCCTCCACTTT.

This clonotype was found a few times. The CDR3 sequence is CASSQGIYNEQFF. CDR3 nucleotide sequence: TGTGCCAGCAGCCAGGGGATCTACAATGAGCAGTTCTTC. The rearrangement links TRBV6-1 to TRBJ2-1; D perhaps matches TRBD1 (6 bases). The V and J ends lost 6 bases and 3 bases respectively, with 9 bases between them. The CDR3 has 13 residues. In germline, CDR1 is MNHNS, CDR2 SASEGT.

The J gene is TRBJ2-1, the V gene TRBV7-2; a possible D gene is TRBD2 (6 bases). CDR3 length: 16 amino acids. Trimming took off 5 bases at V and 13 bases at J, with 27 bases between the two ends. Germline loops: CDR1 SGHTA, CDR2 FQGNSA. CDR3 sequence (DNA): TGTGCCAGCAGCCCTTGGGGTTCTCTCGTCCGGGAGACCCAGTTCTTC. It codes for CASSPWGSLVRETQFF.

The table lists this clonotype with many counts. The chain is built from TRBV10-1 and TRBJ2-3; D remains unclear. CDR3 size: 14 residues. Germline CDR1 WNHNN, CDR2 SYGVQD (reference sequence). Trimming pared 3 bases from V and 6 bases from J, leaving 13 bases between. The chain's CDR3 is CASSDAARRDTQYF. The CDR3, as DNA: TGCGCCAGCAGTGACGCGGCCCGAAGGGATACGCAGTATTTT.

This clonotype came up a few times. The chain uses TRBV14 and TRBJ1-4, with D uncertain. The V end was cut by 1 base, the J end by 11 bases, with 14 bases between. The CDR3 consists of 14 residues. Germline V gene sequence: CDR1 SGHDN, CDR2 FVKESK. CDR3 in DNA: TGTGCCAGCAGCCAAGCGGCTGTTTTGGTGAAACTGTTTTTT. Amino acids: CASSQAAVLVKLFF.

This clonotype was seen a few times. The chain combines TRBV24-1 with TRBJ2-1; D is unresolved. The V end was cut by 9 bases, the J end by 4 bases, with 12 bases between. The CDR3 runs to 13 residues. Germline lookup yields CDR1 KGHDR and CDR2 SFDVKD. DNA of the CDR3: TGTGCCACCGTGGACGGATTTTACAATGAGCAGTTCTTC. Protein product: CATVDGFYNEQFF.

This rearrangement joins TRBV29-1 to TRBJ2-1; possible D gene TRBD2, 6 bases. Germline-derived CDR1 and CDR2 are SQVTM and ANQGSEA. Trimming left V 6 bases short and J 7 bases short, with 13 bases between. This CDR3 is 12 amino acids long. This CDR3 reads CSVPLRGNEQFF. Here the CDR3 DNA reads TGCAGCGTCCCTCTTCGGGGGAATGAGCAGTTCTTC.

This clonotype was seen many times. The rearrangement links TRBV4-2 to TRBJ2-1; 8 bases agree with TRBD2. Looked up from germline, CDR1 is LGHNA and CDR2 is YNFKEQ. V shed 4 bases and J 3 bases; nucleotides not matched to a gene: 2. This CDR3 contains 14 residues. The chain's CDR3 is CASSRLANYNEQFF. The CDR3 bases are TGTGCCAGCAGCCGACTAGCGAACTACAATGAGCAGTTCTTC.

The gene calls are TRBV3-1 and TRBJ1-2; D might be TRBD1 (5 bases). The CDR3 runs to 12 residues. Germline V gene data show CDR1 as LGHDT and CDR2 as YNNKEL (reference sequence). V lost 4 bases and J lost 12, with 15 bases in between. CDR3 bases: TGTGCCAGCAGCCTGGGACGGTTCGAGGACACCTTC. Protein sequence: CASSLGRFEDTF.

This clonotype was detected only a few times. The rearrangement links TRBV6-5 to TRBJ2-1, with 13 nucleotides matching TRBD2. The CDR3 is made up of 17 amino acids. Losses at the gene ends were 6 bases for V and 6 bases for J; bases not matched to a gene: 11. CDR1 and CDR2 (germline): MNHEY, SVGAGI. For the CDR3, the DNA is TGTGCCAGCAGCCGCATACTAGCGGGAGGGCCAAGCAATGAGCAGTTCTTC. Amino acids: CASSRILAGGPSNEQFF.

This clonotype has more than one count but fewer than ten. This rearrangement joins TRBV18 to TRBJ2-3; a possible D gene is TRBD1 (7 bases). The ends were cut back, 2 bases at V and 5 bases at J, with 17 bases in the middle. The CDR3 is 16 residues long. CDR1 and CDR2 (germline): KGHSH, LQKENI. The CDR3 reads CASSPYQGGGGDTQYF. CDR3 sequence (DNA): TGTGCCAGCTCACCATATCAGGGGGGAGGCGGAGATACGCAGTATTTT.

As regards this clonotype: This may stem from a read error, because a much larger clone lies one nucleotide away. The rearrangement links TRBV4-2 to TRBJ2-4; 7 nucleotides match TRBD2. The J call may be mistaken, given a closer DNA end match to TRBJ2-7. Germline CDR1 LGHNA, CDR2 YNFKEQ. The CDR3 is 15 residues long. The DNA for the CDR3 is TGTGCCAGCAGCCATCTCGTGGGAGGGATCTACGAGCAGTACTTC. Translated, it gives CASSHLVGGIYEQYF.

As to this clonotype: The junction and the germline gene differ at one end; a read error may be behind it. This chain connects TRBV30 to TRBJ2-3; D is perhaps TRBD1 or TRBD2 (7 bases each). There are 14 residues in the CDR3. From germline, CDR1 is GTSNPN and CDR2 SVGIG (reference sequence). CDR3 loop: CARRQGDYTDTQYF. The CDR3 DNA is TGTGCCCGGAGGCAGGGGGACTACACAGATACGCAGTATTTT.

This clonotype was recorded a few times. V is TRBV28 and J is TRBJ2-1; D is uncertain. Germline CDR1 MDHEN, CDR2 SYDVKM. Trimming took 4 bases from V and 9 from J, leaving 7 bases between them. The CDR3 runs 11 residues. The chain's CDR3 is CASSSYLEQFF. The CDR3 DNA is TGTGCCAGCAGTTCCTATCTTGAGCAGTTCTTC.

The gene calls are TRBV14 and TRBJ2-3, with D perhaps matching TRBD2 (5 bases). The CDR3 spans 17 residues. Between the trimmed V and J ends, which lost 3 bases and 2 bases, there was a span of 18 bases. CDR1 is SGHDN, CDR2 FVKESK, per germline. The CDR3 is CASSQPWTGKDTDTQYF. DNA of the CDR3: TGTGCCAGCAGCCAGCCCTGGACTGGGAAAGACACAGATACGCAGTATTTT. Complete variable domain (other parts from reference TRBV14 and TRBJ2-3): EAGVTQFPSHSVIEKGQTVTLRCDPISGHDNLYWYRRVMGKEIKFLLHFVKESKQDESGMPNNRFLAERTGGTYSTLKVQPAELEDSGVYFCASSQPWTGKDTDTQYFGPGTRLTVL.

As regards this clonotype: The junction does not match germline at one end; this may be a read error. The chain has TRBV12-3 or TRBV12-4 and TRBJ2-1; 8 bases fit TRBD2. CDR3 length: 14 residues. The CDR3 region is CTSRRTSFYNEQFF. CDR3 nucleotide sequence: TGTACCAGCAGAAGGACTAGCTTCTACAATGAGCAGTTCTTC.

This clonotype was recorded at least ten times. The chain recombines TRBV25-1 with TRBJ1-5, with TRBD1 matching over 8 bases. V lost 4 bases to trimming and J lost 2 bases; unmatched junction nucleotides: 1. This CDR3 region has 14 residues. Germline V gene sequence: CDR1 MGHDK, CDR2 SYGVNS. The CDR3 is CASSATGGNQPQHF. The DNA for the CDR3 is TGTGCCAGCAGTGCGACAGGGGGCAATCAGCCCCAGCATTTT. The full variable domain, its missing parts supplied by reference TRBV25-1 and TRBJ1-5, is EADIYQTPRYLVIGTGKKITLECSQTMGHDKMYWYQQDPGMELHLIHYSYGVNSTEKGDLSSESTVSRIRTEHFPLTLESARPSHTSQYLCASSATGGNQPQHFGDGTRLSIL.

The chain recombines TRBV20-1 with TRBJ1-6; possibly TRBD1 for D (5 bases). CDR3 length: 15 residues. Per the germline V gene, CDR1 is DFQATT and CDR2 is SNEGSKA (reference sequence). The ends were cut back, 6 bases at V and 9 bases at J, with 21 bases in the middle. CDR3 in amino acids: CSAGTGHHETSPLHF. CDR3 in DNA: TGCAGTGCCGGAACAGGACATCATGAAACTTCACCCCTCCACTTT.

The rearrangement links TRBV28 to TRBJ2-5; D is perhaps TRBD2 (5 bases). The CDR3 has 13 residues. V dropped 2 bases and J dropped 11 bases, with 15 bases sitting between them. Germline V gene lookup returns CDR1 MDHEN and CDR2 SYDVKM. CDR3 residues: CASSLRSSLGQYF. The CDR3 nucleotides read TGTGCCAGCAGTTTAAGGTCTAGCCTAGGGCAGTACTTC.

The chain links TRBV20-1 to TRBJ1-2; no clear D. The CDR3 is made up of 13 amino acids. CDR1 and CDR2 from the germline V gene are DFQATT and SNEGSKA (reference sequence). Trimming cost V 1 base and J 0 bases, with 6 bases left between them. The CDR3, as DNA: TGCAGTGCTAGAGTGACACCTAACTATGGCTACACCTTC. This sequence encodes CSARVTPNYGYTF.

The rearrangement links TRBV14 to TRBJ2-1; 9 nucleotides match TRBD2. This CDR3 has 15 residues. The ends lost 3 bases at V and 6 bases at J; junction bases unmatched: 6. In germline, CDR1 is SGHDN, CDR2 FVKESK. The CDR3 DNA is TGTGCCAGCAGCCACGGACTAGCGCGTCCCAATGAGCAGTTCTTC. It codes for CASSHGLARPNEQFF.

The rearrangement joins TRBV3-1 to TRBJ1-6; D is uncertain. The V gene lost 7 bases and the J gene lost 7 bases, with 17 bases spanning the gap. Germline V gene lookup returns CDR1 LGHDT and CDR2 YNNKEL (reference sequence). The CDR3 has 15 residues. The CDR3 nucleotides are TGTGCCAGCACCGCTTTTGGAGGGCGCAATTCACCCCTCCACTTT. It translates to CASTAFGGRNSPLHF.

This clonotype was observed a few times. V gene TRBV18 combines with J gene TRBJ1-5, with TRBD1 as a possible D gene (5 bases). This CDR3 has 15 amino acids. Germline CDR1 KGHSH, CDR2 LQKENI. V lost 0 bases and J lost 5, with 11 bases in between. CDR3 DNA: TGTGCCAGCTCACCACCGGGCAGGGCGGATCAGCCCCAGCATTTT. Encoded protein: CASSPPGRADQPQHF.

A remark on this clonotype: This could be a read error, since a much larger clone is one nucleotide away. The chain carries TRBV7-2 and TRBJ2-7; D is undetermined. Trimming took off 1 base at V and 5 bases at J, with 15 bases between the two ends. Germline CDR1 reads SGHTA; CDR2 reads FQGNSA. The CDR3 sequence is 15 residues long. In DNA, the CDR3 is TGTGCCAGCAGCTTAGAGACTTCAGGTGTCGACGAGCAGTACTTC. This codes for CASSLETSGVDEQYF.

The chain joins TRBV2 to TRBJ2-7, with D perhaps TRBD2 (6 bases). Trimming stripped 8 bases from V and 2 bases from J, with 10 bases between. CDR3 length equals 12 residues. Germline CDR1 SNHLY, CDR2 FYNNEI. CDR3 nucleotide sequence: TGTGCCAGCGGGGCGGGGACCTACGAGCAGTACTTC. Translating it yields CASGAGTYEQYF.